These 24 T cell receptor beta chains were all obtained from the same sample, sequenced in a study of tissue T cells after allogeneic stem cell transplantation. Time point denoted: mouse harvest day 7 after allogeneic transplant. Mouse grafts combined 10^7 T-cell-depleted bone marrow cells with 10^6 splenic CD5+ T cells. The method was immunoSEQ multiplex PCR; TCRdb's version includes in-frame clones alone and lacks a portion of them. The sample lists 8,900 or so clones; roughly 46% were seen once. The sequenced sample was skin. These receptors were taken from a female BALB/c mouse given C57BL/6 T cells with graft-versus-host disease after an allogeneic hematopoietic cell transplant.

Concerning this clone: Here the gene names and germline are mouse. The CDR3 bases that were read are TGTGCAAGCAGCTTAGGGGCTGGGGGGCTAGACACCCAGTAC. The encoded protein is CASSLGAGGLDTQY. The whole CDR3 region reads CASSLGAGGLDTQYF. This sequence joins TRBV16 and TRBJ2-5; 8 bases align to TRBD2. The read stops 1 residue short of the end of the CDR3; the missing end is completed from the germline J gene. J gave up 5 bases and V 1 base, and 5 bases lay outside the gene matches. The CDR3 spans 15 residues. Germline CDR1 is SGHSA and CDR2 is FRNQAP.

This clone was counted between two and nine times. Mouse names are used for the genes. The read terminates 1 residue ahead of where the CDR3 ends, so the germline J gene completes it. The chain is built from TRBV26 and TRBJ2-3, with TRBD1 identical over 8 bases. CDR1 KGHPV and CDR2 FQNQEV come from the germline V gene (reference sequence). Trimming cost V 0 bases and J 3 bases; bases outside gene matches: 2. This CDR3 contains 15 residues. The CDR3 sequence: CASSLSRGRAETLYF. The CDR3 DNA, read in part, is TGTGCCAGCAGTCTGTCCAGGGGGCGGGCAGAAACGCTGTAT. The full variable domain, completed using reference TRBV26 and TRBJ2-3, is NSKVIQTPRYLVKGQGQKAKMRCIPEKGHPVVFWYQQNKNNEFKFLINFQNQEVLQQIDMTEKRFSAECPSNSPCSLEIQSSEAGDSALYLCASSLSRGRAETLYFGSGTRLTVL.

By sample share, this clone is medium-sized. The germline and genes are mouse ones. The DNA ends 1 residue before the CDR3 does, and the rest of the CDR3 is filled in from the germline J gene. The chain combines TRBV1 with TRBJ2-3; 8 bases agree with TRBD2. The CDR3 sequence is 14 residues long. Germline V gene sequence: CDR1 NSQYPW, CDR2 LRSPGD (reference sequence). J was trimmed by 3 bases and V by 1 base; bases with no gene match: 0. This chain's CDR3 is CTCSAGLGAETLYF. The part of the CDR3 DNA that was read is TGCACCTGCAGTGCAGGACTGGGGGCAGAAACGCTGTAT. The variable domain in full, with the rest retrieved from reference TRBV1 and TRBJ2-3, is VTLLEQNPRWRLVPRGQAVNLRCILKNSQYPWMSWYQQDLQKQLQWLFTLRSPGDKEVKSLPGADYLATRVTDTELRLQVANMSQGRTLYCTCSAGLGAETLYFGSGTRLTVL.

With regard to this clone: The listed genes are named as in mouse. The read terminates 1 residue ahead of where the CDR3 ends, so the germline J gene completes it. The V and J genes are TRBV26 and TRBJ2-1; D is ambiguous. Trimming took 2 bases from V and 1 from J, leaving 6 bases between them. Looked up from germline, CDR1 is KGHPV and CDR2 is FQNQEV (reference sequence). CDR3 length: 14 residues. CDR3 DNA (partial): TGTGCCAGCAGTCTGAAGAACAACTATGCTGAGCAGTTC. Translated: CASSLKNNYAEQF. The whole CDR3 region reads CASSLKNNYAEQFF.

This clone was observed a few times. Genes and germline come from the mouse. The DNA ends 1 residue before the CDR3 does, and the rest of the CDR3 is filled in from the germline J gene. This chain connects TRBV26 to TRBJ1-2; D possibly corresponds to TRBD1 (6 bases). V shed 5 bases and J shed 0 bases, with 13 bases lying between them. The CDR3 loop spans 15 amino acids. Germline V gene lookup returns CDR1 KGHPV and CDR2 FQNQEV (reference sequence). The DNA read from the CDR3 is TGTGCCAGCAGTAAACAGGGTCGGGCAAACTCCGACTACACC. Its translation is CASSKQGRANSDYT. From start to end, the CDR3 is CASSKQGRANSDYTF.

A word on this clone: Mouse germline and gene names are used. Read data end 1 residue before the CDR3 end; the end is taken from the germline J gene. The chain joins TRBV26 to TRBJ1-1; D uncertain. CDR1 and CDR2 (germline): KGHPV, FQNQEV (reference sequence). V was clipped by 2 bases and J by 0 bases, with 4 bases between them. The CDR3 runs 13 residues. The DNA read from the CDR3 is TGTGCCAGCAGTCTGAACCCAAACACAGAAGTCTTC. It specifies CASSLNPNTEVF. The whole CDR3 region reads CASSLNPNTEVFF.

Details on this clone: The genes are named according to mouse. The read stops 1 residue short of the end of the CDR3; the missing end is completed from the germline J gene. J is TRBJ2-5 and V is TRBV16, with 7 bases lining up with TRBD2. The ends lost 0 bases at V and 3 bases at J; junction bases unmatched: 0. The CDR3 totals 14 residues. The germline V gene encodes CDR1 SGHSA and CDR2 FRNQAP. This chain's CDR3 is CASSLDGGQDTQYF. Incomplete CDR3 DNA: TGTGCAAGCAGCTTAGATGGGGGGCAAGACACCCAGTAC.

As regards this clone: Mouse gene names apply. The DNA read from the CDR3 is TGTGCCAGCAGTCTGGGGGGGGGCAACGAAAGATTATTT. Translating it yields CASSLGGGNERLF. The complete CDR3 sequence is CASSLGGGNERLFF. The J gene is TRBJ1-4, the V gene TRBV26; weak D call: TRBD1 (5 bases). The read comes to an end 1 residue before the CDR3 does, leaving the germline J gene to fill in the end. The germline V and J ends were trimmed by 2 bases and 4 bases, with 8 bases remaining between them. Germline V gene lookup returns CDR1 KGHPV and CDR2 FQNQEV (reference sequence). This CDR3 has 14 amino acids.

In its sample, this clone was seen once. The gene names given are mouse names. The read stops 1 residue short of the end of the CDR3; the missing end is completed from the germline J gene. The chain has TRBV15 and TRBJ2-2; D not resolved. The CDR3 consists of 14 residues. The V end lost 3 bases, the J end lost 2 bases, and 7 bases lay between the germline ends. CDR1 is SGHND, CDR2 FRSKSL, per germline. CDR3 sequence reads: CASSFGGNTGQLYF. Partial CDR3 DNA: TGTGCCAGCAGTTTTGGTGGGAACACCGGGCAGCTCTAC.

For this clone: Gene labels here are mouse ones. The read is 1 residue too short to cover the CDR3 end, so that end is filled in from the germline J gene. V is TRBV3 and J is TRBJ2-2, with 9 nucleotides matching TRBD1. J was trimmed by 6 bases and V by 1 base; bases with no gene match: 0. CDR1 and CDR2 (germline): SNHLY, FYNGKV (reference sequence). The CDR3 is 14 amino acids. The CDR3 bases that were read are TGTGCCAGCAGCTTAGACAGGGGGCCCGGGCAGCTCTAC. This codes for CASSLDRGPGQLY. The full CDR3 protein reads CASSLDRGPGQLYF.

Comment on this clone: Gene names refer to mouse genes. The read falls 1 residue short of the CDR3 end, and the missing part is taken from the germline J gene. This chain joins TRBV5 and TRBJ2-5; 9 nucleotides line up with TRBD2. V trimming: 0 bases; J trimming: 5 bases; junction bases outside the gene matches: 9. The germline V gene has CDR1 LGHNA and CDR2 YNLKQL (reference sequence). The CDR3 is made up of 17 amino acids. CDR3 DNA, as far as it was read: TGTGCCAGCAGCCAAGATCGACTGGGGGTTAAGACAGACACCCAGTAC. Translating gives CASSQDRLGVKTDTQY. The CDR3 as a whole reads CASSQDRLGVKTDTQYF.

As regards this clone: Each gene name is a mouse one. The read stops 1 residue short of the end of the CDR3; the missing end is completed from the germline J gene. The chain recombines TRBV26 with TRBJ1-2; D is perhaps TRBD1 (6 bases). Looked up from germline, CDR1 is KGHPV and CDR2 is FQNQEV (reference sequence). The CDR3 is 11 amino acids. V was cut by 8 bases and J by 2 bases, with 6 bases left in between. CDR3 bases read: TGTGCCAGCGGACAGAACTCCGACTACACC. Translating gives CASGQNSDYT. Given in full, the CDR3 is CASGQNSDYTF.

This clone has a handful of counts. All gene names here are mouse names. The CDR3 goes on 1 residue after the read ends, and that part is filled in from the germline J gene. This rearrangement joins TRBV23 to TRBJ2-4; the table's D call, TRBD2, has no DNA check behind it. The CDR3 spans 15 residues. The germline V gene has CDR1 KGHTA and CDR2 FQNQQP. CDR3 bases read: TGCTCCAGCAGTCAAACGGGACTGGGGGGAAACACCTTGTAC. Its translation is CSSSQTGLGGNTLY. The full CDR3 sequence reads CSSSQTGLGGNTLYF.

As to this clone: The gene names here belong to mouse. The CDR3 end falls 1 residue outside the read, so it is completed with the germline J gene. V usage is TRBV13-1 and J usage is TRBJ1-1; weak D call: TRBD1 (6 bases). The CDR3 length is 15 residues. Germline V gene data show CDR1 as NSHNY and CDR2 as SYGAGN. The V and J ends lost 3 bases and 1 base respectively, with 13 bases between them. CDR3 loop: CASSVTDRMNTEVFF. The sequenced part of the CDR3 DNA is TGTGCCAGCAGTGTTACCGACAGGATGAACACAGAAGTCTTC.

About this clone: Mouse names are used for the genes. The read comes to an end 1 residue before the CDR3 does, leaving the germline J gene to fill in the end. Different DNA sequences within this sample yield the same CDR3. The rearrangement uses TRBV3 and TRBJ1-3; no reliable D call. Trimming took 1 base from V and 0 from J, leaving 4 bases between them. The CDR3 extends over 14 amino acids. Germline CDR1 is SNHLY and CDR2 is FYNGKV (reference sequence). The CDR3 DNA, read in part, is TGTGCCAGCAGCTTAGGGGGTTCTGGAAATACGCTCTAT. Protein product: CASSLGGSGNTLY. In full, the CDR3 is CASSLGGSGNTLYF.

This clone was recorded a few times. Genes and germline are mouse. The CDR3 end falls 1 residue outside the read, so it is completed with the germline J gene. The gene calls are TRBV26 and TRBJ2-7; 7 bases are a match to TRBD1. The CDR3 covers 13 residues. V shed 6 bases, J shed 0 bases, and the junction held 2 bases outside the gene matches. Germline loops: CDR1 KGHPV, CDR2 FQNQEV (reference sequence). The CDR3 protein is CASRDRVSYEQYF. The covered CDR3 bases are TGTGCCAGCAGAGACAGGGTCTCCTATGAACAGTAC.

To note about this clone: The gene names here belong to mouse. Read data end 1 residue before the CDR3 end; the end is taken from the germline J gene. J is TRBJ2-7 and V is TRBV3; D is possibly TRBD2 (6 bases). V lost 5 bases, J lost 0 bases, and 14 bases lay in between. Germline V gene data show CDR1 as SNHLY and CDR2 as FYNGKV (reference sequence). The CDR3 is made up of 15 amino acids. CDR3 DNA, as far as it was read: TGTGCCAGCAGCGCCTCACTGGGAAGCTCCTATGAACAGTAC. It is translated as CASSASLGSSYEQY. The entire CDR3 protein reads CASSASLGSSYEQYF.

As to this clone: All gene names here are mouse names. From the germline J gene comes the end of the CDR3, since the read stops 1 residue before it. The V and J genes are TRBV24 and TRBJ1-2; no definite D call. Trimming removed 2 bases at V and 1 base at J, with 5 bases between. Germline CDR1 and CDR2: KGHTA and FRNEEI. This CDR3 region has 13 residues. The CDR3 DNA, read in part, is TGTGCCAGCAGTCTGACACAAAACTCCGACTACACC. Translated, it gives CASSLTQNSDYT. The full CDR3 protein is CASSLTQNSDYTF.

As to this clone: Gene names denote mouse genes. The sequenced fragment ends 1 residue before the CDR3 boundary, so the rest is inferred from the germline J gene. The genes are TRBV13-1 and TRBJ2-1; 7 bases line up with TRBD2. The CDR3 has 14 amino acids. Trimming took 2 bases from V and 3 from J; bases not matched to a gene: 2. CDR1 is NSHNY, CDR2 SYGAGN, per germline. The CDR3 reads CASSEGGSYAEQFF. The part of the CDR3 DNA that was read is TGTGCCAGCAGTGAGGGGGGGAGCTATGCTGAGCAGTTC.

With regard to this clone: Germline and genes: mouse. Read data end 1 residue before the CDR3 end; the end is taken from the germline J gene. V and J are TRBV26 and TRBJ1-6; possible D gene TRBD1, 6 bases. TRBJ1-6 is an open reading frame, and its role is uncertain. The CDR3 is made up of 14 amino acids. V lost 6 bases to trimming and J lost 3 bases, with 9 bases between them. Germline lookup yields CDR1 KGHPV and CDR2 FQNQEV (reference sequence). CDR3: CASSPGVYNSPLYF. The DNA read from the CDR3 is TGTGCCAGCAGCCCAGGGGTCTATAATTCGCCCCTCTAC.

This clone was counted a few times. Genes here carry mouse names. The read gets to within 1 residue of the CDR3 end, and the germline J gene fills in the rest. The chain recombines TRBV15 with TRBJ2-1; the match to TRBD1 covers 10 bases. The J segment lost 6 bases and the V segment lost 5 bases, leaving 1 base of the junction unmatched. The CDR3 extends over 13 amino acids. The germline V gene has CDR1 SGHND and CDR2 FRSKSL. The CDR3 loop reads CASSRDRGAEQFF. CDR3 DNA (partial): TGTGCCAGCAGTCGGGACAGGGGTGCTGAGCAGTTC.

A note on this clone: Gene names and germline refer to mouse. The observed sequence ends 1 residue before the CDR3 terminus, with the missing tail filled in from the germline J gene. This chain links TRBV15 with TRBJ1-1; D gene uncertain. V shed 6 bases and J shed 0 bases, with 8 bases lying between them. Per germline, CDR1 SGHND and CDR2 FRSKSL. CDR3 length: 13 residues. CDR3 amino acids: CASSLNANTEVFF. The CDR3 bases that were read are TGTGCCAGCAGCCTCAATGCAAACACAGAAGTCTTC. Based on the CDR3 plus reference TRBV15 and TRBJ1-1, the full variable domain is DAGVTQTPRHEVAEKGQTIILKCEPVSGHNDLFWYRQTKIQGLELLSYFRSKSLMEDGGAFKDRFKAEMLNSSFSTLKIQPTEPKDSAVYLCASSLNANTEVFFGKGTRLTVV.

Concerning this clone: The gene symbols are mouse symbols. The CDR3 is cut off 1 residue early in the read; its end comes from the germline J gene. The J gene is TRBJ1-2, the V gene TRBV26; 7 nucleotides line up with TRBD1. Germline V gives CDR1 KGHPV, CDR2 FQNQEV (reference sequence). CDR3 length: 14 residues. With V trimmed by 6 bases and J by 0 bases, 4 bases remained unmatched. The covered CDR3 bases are TGTGCCAGCAGCCGGGACAGTGCAAACTCCGACTACACC. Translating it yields CASSRDSANSDYT. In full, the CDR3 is CASSRDSANSDYTF.

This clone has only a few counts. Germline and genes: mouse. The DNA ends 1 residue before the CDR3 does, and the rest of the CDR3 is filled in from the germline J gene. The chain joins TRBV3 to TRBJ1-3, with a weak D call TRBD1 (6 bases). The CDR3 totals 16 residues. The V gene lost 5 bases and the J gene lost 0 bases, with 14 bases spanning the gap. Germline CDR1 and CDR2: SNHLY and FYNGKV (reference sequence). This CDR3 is CASSPQGSYSGNTLYF. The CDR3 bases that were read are TGTGCCAGCAGCCCCCAGGGGTCTTATTCTGGAAATACGCTCTAT. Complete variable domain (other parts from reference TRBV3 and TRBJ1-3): GPKVLQIPSHQIIDMGQMVTLNCDPVSNHLYFYWYKQILGQQMEFLVNFYNGKVMEKSKLFKDQFSVERPDGSYFTLKIQPTALEDSAVYFCASSPQGSYSGNTLYFGEGSRLIVV.